These T cell receptor beta chains were read from a single sample in a study of blood T cell repertoires in COVID-19. The table came from immunoSEQ multiplex PCR; TCRdb's copy has only in-frame clones and leaves some out. The sample contains approximately 83,000 clones, roughly 71% of which appear only once. Material for sequencing was peripheral blood. These receptors originate from a woman older than 75 with acute or convalescent COVID-19. Both conserved end residues are part of each CDR3.

j_call	v_call	cdr3_aa
TRBJ1-1	TRBV11-2	CACHFGTGARYTEAFF
TRBJ1-6	TRBV30	CAWSPYSYNSPLHF
TRBJ1-4	TRBV3-1/TRBV3-2	CASSQHVSGATNEKLFF
TRBJ2-7	TRBV2	CASNEGGYEQYF
TRBJ2-1	TRBV6-4	CASSDTGTLAHEQFF
TRBJ2-1	TRBV6-5	CASSPRYSSYNEQFF
TRBJ1-4	TRBV27	CASSLSSGGRANEKLFF
TRBJ1-2	TRBV19	CASNIPGQPYYGYTF
TRBJ2-1	TRBV12-3/TRBV12-4	CASSLERGEQFF
TRBJ1-2	TRBV2	CASSGDRFGGYTF
TRBJ2-2	TRBV7-9	CASSYGTANTGELFF
TRBJ2-7	TRBV9	CASSPHRGREEQYF
TRBJ1-2	TRBV5-1	CASSLGDSYGYTF
TRBJ1-2	TRBV10-3	CASQDRGNGNYGYTF
TRBJ1-1	TRBV6-2/TRBV6-3	CASSYLMNTEAFF
TRBJ2-5	TRBV3-1/TRBV3-2	CASRTGQWETQYF